This T cell receptor (beta chain) was sequenced during a study of blood T cells in healthy people across ages (dated by TCRdb to about 2015). Background for the entire study: In model experiments, template switching captured about one uniquely barcoded TCR beta cDNA molecule for every two T cells. Using the same blood draw, the study looked at two additional independent replicas of 1 million unique cDNA reads for two donors, one aged 18 to 30 and the other aged 80 or older. To avoid experimental bias, donors of different ages were spread randomly across the sequencing lanes. To track age-related changes in TCR beta repertoire diversity, the study relied on deep sequencing normalized with unique cDNA molecular identifiers. Donors were grouped into four age groups: young (average approximately 15 years), middle-aged (around 39), aged (over 55) and long-lived (just over 80).

The germline V gene (reference sequence) provides CDR1 DFQATT and CDR2 SNEGSKA. Including the terminal cysteine and phenylalanine, the CDR3 comprises 15 residues. The kept DNA is CDR3 alone, 45 bases in frame from the first base. V and J are truncated by 5 bases and 7 bases respectively, leaving an intervening sequence of 24 bases. The 40 or so donors, aged about 6 to 90 years, were systemically healthy Caucasian individuals from Russia. Around 10 milliliters of peripheral blood were collected from each donor into EDTA-treated Vacutainer tubes. Ficoll-Paque density-gradient centrifugation was used to isolate PBMCs, with at least 7 million obtained per sample. Trizol reagent was used to extract total RNA from the PBMCs, yielding at least 5.5 micrograms per sample. The percentages of naive CD45RAhigh/CD27high T cells were determined by flow cytometry on a PBMC aliquot from every donor. The method behind the library was 5' RACE. This sample was sequenced with an Illumina HiSeq 2500. A second PCR of about 6 to 11 cycles was run with a J-beta primer mix and a sample-barcoded 5' primer. A unique molecular identifier was introduced onto each TCR beta cDNA molecule by a template-switch 5' adaptor carrying 12 random nucleotides. Each sample yielded at least 3 million CDR3-containing paired-end reads. First-strand cDNA synthesis was performed from all RNA using the Mint cDNA synthesis kit, with priming by a TRBC-specific oligonucleotide. After uracil-DNA glycosylase treatment, a first 18-cycle PCR used universal primers M1SS and BC2_uni_R on all cDNA. The original methods were these. Each sample was normalized by randomly selecting 1 million high-quality reads, each carrying a distinct molecular identifier. Reads sharing molecular identifiers were discarded rather than binned into consensus sequences. MiTCR, set to a Q25 quality threshold and the strictest error-elimination algorithm, was used for CDR3 identification, clonotype clustering and error correction. Lower-bound total TCR beta diversity was estimated with a nonparametric unseen species model using Euler transformation. The public reads were reanalyzed by TCRdb: fastp trimming at Q25, MiXCR alignment, in-frame beta chains only. Rows with one shared CDR3 protein collapse into an entry with the most common genes and DNA. TCRdb, rather than the study authors, made the V and J calls. In all, the sample holds hundreds of thousands of distinct CDR3 sequences, and around 50% of those were seen once. The ten most abundant clones make up 15% to 20% of the sample.

On this clonotype itself: Its antigen remains unidentified. No base-level quality is on record; no much larger clone is a single base apart.

Points the paper makes about the study in general: Bulk unsorted PBMC profiling prevented conclusive comparison of naive and antigen-experienced compartments. Observed TCR beta diversity per million T cells fell roughly linearly with age, and a significant reduction was already apparent by age roughly 40. Estimates of total diversity based on one million sequenced T cells were regarded as lower bounds and as underestimates. A strong correlation was found between observed TCR beta diversity and the percentage of naive T cells measured by flow cytometry. Compared with the aged group, the long-lived group had more naive CD4+ T cells, fewer expanded clones and increased TCR diversity, a pattern suggesting age selection. Donor CMV infection status was unknown, potentially confounding age-related changes in expanded clonotypes.

This TCR was recovered from a man older than 75 in good health. Sample: blood. The chain was built from TRBV20-1 and TRBJ2-7; no D gene call is confident. The base sequence is TGCAGTGCTCGGAGCCTCCTTAGCTCCTACAATGAGCAGTACTTC. Its translation is CSARSLLSSYNEQYF.